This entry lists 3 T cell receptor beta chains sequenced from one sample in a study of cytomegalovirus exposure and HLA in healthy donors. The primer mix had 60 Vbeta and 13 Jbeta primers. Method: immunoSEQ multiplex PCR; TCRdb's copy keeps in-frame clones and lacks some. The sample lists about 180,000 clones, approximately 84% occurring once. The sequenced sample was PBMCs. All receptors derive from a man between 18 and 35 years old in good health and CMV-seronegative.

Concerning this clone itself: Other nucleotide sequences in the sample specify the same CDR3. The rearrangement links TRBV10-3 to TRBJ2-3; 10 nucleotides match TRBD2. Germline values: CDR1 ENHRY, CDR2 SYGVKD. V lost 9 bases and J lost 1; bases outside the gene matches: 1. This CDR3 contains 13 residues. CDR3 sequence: CAITSGGTDTQYF. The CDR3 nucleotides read TGTGCCATTACTAGCGGGGGCACAGATACGCAGTATTTT.

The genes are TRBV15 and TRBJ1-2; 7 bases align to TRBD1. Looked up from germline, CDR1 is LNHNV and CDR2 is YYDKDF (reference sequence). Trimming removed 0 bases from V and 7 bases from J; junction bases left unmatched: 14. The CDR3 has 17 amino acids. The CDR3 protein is CATSRDLEGALFLGYTF. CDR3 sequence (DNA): TGTGCCACCAGCAGAGATCTGGAGGGGGCGCTTTTCCTTGGCTACACCTTC.

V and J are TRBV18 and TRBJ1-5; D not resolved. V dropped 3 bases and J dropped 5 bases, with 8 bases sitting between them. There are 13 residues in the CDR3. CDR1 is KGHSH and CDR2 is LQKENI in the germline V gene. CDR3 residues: CASSPRDDQPQHF. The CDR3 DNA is TGTGCCAGCTCACCTCGGGATGATCAGCCCCAGCATTTT.